A single sample gave rise to the 4 T cell receptor beta chains below, sequenced in a study of T-cell memory formation after mild COVID-19. Each CDR3 protein gets one entry after TCRdb re-called the 5' RACE reads with MiXCR. The data contain over 250,000 distinct CDR3 sequences, about 16% of them seen just once; the ten biggest clones take up around a fifth. Sequenced input: PBMCs or a T cell subset sorted from them (not recorded which). The receptor set was obtained from a man younger than 35 who had mild COVID-19 (a few samples of this study predate the infection). Cell type and time point are not known.

This clonotype was seen a few times. The V gene is TRBV19, the J gene TRBJ1-5; possible D gene TRBD1, 5 bases. The V gene's germline CDR1 is LNHDA and CDR2 SQIVND (reference sequence). The CDR3 has 14 amino acids. Trimming left V 3 bases short and J 7 bases short, with 13 bases between. The chain's CDR3 is CASSIVGAGQPQHF. Here the CDR3 DNA reads TGTGCCAGTAGTATCGTAGGGGCAGGGCAGCCCCAGCATTTT.

This clonotype was seen once. This sequence joins TRBV30 and TRBJ2-2; no definite D call. Germline CDR1 is GTSNPN and CDR2 is SVGIG (reference sequence). The CDR3 covers 13 residues. The V gene lost 7 bases and the J gene lost 0 bases, with 9 bases spanning the gap. The DNA for the CDR3 is TGTGCCTCGACGCCATCGAACACCGGGGAGCTGTTTTTT. Amino acid sequence: CASTPSNTGELFF.

This clonotype has a count of ten or more. The V gene is TRBV5-1, the J gene TRBJ2-3; D remains ambiguous. Germline V gene data show CDR1 as SGHRS and CDR2 as YFSETQ. This CDR3 contains 11 residues. The V end lost 0 bases, the J end lost 10 bases, and 6 bases lay between the germline ends. Here the CDR3 reads CASSLEGAQYF. The CDR3 coding sequence is TGCGCCAGCAGCTTGGAAGGAGCGCAGTATTTT.

V usage is TRBV12-3 or TRBV12-4 and J usage is TRBJ1-1; D is undetermined. Trimming cost V 7 bases and J 3 bases, with 12 bases left between them. CDR3 length equals 13 residues. The DNA of the CDR3 is TGTGCCAGCACAGTTGTGGGGTACACTGAAGCTTTCTTT. The encoded protein is CASTVVGYTEAFF.